This paragraph covers one TCR beta chain sequence. Its antigen is as yet unknown. Each diagnosis drew on symptoms, thyroxine, TRAb, thyroid ultrasound and orbital computed tomography findings. TCR beta CDR3 regions were amplified from RNA transcripts. The TCR CDR3 first-round RT-PCR relied on the HTBI primer set. TCRdb recomputed calls from the multiplex PCR reads with MiXCR, one row per CDR3 protein. The repertoire holds a few hundred thousand distinct CDR3 sequences, with over 15% as singletons. This entry comes from a study of T cells in Graves' hyperthyroidism and ophthalmopathy. On the study more broadly: Upon initial diagnosis and before any treatment, peripheral blood was collected. General observations from the study: Clonotypes that were expanded in thyroid above 0.001 mostly appeared in blood too. Ophthalmopathy, as predicted by the model, came a median roughly 6.3 months after the prediction.

Material: blood. The clonotype originates from a middle-aged woman with Graves' ophthalmopathy.

The CDR3 loop is CSVAEYGYTF. The CDR3 DNA reads TGCAGCGTTGCGGAGTATGGCTACACCTTC. The genes are TRBV29-1 and TRBJ1-2; D gene unclear. The CDR3 contains 10 residues. Per the germline V gene, CDR1 is SQVTM and CDR2 is ANQGSEA. Between the trimmed V and J ends, which lost 4 bases and 5 bases, there was a span of 5 bases.